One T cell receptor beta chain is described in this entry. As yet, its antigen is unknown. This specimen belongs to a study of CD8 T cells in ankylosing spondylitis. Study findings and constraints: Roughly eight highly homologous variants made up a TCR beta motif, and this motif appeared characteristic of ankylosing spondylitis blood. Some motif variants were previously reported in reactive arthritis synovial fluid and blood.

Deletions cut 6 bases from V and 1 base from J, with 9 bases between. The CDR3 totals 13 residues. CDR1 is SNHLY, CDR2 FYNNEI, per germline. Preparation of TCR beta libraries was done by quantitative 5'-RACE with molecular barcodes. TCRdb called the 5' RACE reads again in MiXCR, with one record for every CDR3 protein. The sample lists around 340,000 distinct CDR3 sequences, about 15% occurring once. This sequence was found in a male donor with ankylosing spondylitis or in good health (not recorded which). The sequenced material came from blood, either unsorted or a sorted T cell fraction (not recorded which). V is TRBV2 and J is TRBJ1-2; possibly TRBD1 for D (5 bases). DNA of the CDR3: TGTGCCAGCAGGGGACGGCATAACTATGGCTACACCTTC. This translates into CASRGRHNYGYTF. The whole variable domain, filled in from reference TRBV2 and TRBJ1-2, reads EPEVTQTPSHQVTQMGQEVILRCVPISNHLYFYWYRQILGQKVEFLVSFYNNEISEKSEIFDDQFSVERPDGSNFTLKIRSTKLEDSAMYFCASRGRHNYGYTFGSGTRLTVV.